This T cell receptor (beta chain) comes out of a study (dated by TCRdb to 2013 to 2016). Looking at the study overall: The study tested whether tumor-infiltrating Tregs in breast cancer are recruited from blood Tregs or converted in situ from other CD4+ T cell subsets.

What the study reported, not specific to this receptor: Rather than covering whole repertoires, validation in the larger cohort was restricted to a single TCR beta V-J rearrangement. Tumor memory CD4+ T cell TCR gene usage clustered with blood and lymph node memory CD4+ cells and lymph node naive CD4+ cells. Tumor-infiltrating Treg TCR alpha and beta sequences overlapped most with tumor naive CD4+ T cells, then with blood naive CD4+ T cells.

Full-length TCR variable regions were amplified by 5' RACE PCR using constant-region reverse primers, and then by semi-nested PCR using Nested Universal Primer A. The ReliaPrep RNA Cell Miniprep System was used to extract total RNA, which was then reverse transcribed into 5'RACE-ready cDNA with the SMARTer RACE 5'/3' Kit. Full-length TCR alpha and beta libraries were barcoded with multiplex adaptors and sequenced on an Illumina MiSeq. In the original analysis: For each of nine subset-tissue groups, sequencing data from the five patients were pooled, and the groups were then compared using unsupervised clustering of TCR gene usage. The Morisita-Horn index, with shared sequences weighted by their contribution to each repertoire, was used to calculate repertoire similarity. Using fastp at Q25 and MiXCR, TCRdb reprocessed the public reads and kept productive beta chains. A single entry per CDR3 protein holds the most common genes and DNA from its merged rows. TCRdb, not the original authors, processed these V and J calls. In this sample the table shows 62,000 or so distinct CDR3 sequences, just under 30% of which occur a single time. The top ten clonotypes cover roughly 2.5% of the sample.

V drops 2 bases and J drops 6 bases, leaving 12 bases in between. The germline V gene (reference sequence) sets CDR1 to SEHNR and CDR2 to FQNEAQ. There are 14 amino acids in the CDR3, from cysteine to phenylalanine inclusive. CDR3 DNA is the only sequence kept; it has 42 bases, read in frame from the first base. Details on this clonotype: No antigen is known for it. No base qualities exist here, and no much larger clone lies one base off it.

To purify naive CD4+ T cells, the Miltenyi Naive CD4+ T Cell Isolation kit was used, and CD25 microbeads served to deplete Tregs. Tregs, naive and memory CD4+ T cells from tumor, blood and ipsilateral draining lymph nodes of a few breast cancer patients underwent full-length TCR alpha and beta sequencing. Tumor tissue and lymph nodes from ipsilateral axillary dissection were perfused with PBS, minced and digested with collagenase I and hyaluronidase. Sorted cell populations were confirmed by FACS to exceed 90% purity. This chain is built from TRBV7-9 and TRBJ2-3, with no confidently assigned D gene. The specimen sequenced was tumor-infiltrating naive CD4+ T cells sorted from the breast tumor. The label giving this sample's cell subset or site can be read as: naive CD4+ T cells, CD4+CD45RA+CD25-. The TCR originated in a female donor with breast cancer. The CDR3 protein is CASSLTLAGDTQYF. The DNA sequence is TGTGCCAGCAGCTTAACCCTGGCTGGCGATACGCAGTATTTT.